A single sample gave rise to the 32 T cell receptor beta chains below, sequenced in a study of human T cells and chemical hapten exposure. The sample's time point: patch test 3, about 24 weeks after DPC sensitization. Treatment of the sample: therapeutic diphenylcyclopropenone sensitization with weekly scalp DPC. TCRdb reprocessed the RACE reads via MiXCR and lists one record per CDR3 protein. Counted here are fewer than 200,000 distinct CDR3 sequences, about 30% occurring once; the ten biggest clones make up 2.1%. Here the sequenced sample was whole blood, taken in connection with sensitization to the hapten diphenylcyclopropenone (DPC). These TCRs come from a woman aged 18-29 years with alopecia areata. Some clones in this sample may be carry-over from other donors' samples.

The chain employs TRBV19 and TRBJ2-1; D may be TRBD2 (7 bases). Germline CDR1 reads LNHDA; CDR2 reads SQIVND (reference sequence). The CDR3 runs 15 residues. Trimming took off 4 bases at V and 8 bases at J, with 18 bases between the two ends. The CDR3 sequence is CASSNFRGASYEQFF. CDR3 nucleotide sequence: TGTGCCAGTAGTAATTTCCGGGGGGCTAGTTATGAGCAGTTCTTC.

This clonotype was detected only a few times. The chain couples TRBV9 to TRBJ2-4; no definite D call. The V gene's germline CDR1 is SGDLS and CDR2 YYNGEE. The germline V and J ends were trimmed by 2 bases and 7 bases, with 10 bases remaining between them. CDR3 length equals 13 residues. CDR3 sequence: CASSVGQQNIQYF. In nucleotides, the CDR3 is TGTGCCAGCAGCGTGGGTCAGCAGAACATTCAGTACTTC.

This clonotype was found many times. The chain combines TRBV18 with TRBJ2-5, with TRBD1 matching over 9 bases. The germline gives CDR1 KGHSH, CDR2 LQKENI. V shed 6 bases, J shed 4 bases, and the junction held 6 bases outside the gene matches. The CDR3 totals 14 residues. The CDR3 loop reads CASSQQGAGETQYF. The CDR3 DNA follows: TGTGCCAGCTCGCAACAGGGGGCTGGAGAGACCCAGTACTTC. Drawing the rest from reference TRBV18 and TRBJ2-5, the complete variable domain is NAGVMQNPRHLVRRRGQEARLRCSPMKGHSHVYWYRQLPEEGLKFMVYLQKENIIDESGMPKERFSAEFPKEGPSILRIQQVVRGDSAAYFCASSQQGAGETQYFGPGTRLLVL.

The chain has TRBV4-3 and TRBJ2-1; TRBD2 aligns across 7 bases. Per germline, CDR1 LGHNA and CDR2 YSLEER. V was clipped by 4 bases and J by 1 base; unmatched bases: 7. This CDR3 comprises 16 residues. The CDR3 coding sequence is TGCGCCAGCAGCCGGGACCTAGCGGATTCCTACAATGAGCAGTTCTTC. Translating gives CASSRDLADSYNEQFF.

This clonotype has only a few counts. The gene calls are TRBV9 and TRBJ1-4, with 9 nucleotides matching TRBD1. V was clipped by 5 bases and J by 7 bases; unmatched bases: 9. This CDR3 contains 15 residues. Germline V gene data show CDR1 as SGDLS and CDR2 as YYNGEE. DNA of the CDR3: TGTGCCAGCAGTCCGGGACAGGGTATGTCTGAAAAACTGTTTTTT. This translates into CASSPGQGMSEKLFF.

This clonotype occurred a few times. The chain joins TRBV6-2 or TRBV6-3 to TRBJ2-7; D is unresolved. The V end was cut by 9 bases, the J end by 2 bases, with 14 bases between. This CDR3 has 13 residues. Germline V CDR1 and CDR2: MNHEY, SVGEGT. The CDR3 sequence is CASSIWGTYEQYF. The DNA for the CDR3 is TGTGCCAGTAGTATCTGGGGTACCTACGAGCAGTACTTC.

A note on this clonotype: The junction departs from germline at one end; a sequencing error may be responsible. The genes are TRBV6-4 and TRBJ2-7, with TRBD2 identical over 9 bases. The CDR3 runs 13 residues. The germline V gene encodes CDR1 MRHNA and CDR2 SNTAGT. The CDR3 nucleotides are TGTGCCAGCAGTGACGGACCGGGACTAGCACAATTCTTC. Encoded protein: CASSDGPGLAQFF.

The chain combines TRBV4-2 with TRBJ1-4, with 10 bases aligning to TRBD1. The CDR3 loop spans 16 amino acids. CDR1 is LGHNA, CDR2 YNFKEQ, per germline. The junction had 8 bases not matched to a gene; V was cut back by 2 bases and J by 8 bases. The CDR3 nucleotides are TGTGCCAGCAGCCAATCCCGACAGGGGGCCGGAGAAAAACTGTTTTTT. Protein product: CASSQSRQGAGEKLFF.

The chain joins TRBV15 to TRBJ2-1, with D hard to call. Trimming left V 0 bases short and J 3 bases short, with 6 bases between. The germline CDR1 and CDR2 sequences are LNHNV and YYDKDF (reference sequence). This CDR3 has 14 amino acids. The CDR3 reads CATSRDFVYNEQFF. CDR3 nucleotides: TGTGCCACCAGCAGAGATTTCGTCTACAATGAGCAGTTCTTC.

The chain's CDR3 is CSARTSVQETQYF. The CDR3 DNA is TGCAGTGCCAGGACTAGCGTTCAAGAGACCCAGTACTTC. J is TRBJ2-5 and V is TRBV20-1, with 9 nucleotides matching TRBD2. Germline V gives CDR1 DFQATT, CDR2 SNEGSKA (reference sequence). CDR3 length: 13 residues. The ends lost 6 bases at V and 2 bases at J; junction bases unmatched: 4.

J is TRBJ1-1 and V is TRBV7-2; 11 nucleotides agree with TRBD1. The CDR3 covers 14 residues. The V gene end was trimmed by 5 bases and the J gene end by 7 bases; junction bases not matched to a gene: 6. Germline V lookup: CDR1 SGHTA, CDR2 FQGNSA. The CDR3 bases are TGTGCCAGCAGCGTGGGGACAGGGGGAGGTGAAGCTTTCTTT. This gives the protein CASSVGTGGGEAFF.

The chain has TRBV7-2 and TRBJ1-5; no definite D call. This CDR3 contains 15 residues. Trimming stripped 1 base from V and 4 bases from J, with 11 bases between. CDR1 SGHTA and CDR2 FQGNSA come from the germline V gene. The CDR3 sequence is CASSLVGRQNQPQHF. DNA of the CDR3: TGTGCCAGCAGCTTAGTAGGGCGTCAAAATCAGCCCCAGCATTTT.

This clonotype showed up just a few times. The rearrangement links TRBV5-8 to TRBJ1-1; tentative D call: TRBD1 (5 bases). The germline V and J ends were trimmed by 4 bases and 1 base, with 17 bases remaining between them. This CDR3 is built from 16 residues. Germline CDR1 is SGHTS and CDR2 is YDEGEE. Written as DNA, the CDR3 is TGTGCCAGCAGCGGAGGACATACCCCGGGGAACACTGAAGCTTTCTTT. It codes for CASSGGHTPGNTEAFF.

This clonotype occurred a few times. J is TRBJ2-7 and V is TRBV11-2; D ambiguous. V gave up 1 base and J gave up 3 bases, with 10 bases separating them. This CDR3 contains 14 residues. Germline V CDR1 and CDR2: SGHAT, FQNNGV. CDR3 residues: CASSLGLTLYEQYF. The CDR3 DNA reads TGTGCCAGCAGCTTAGGCCTAACCCTCTACGAGCAGTACTTC.

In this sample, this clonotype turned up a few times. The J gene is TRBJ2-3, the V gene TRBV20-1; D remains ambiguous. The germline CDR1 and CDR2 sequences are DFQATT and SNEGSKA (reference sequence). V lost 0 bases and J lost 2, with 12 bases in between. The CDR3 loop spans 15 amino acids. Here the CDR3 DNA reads TGCAGTGCTAGAGATCTTTTGACGCTCACAGATACGCAGTATTTT. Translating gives CSARDLLTLTDTQYF.

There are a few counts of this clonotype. CDR3 in amino acids: CASSRTGKAGYTF. The CDR3 DNA sequence: TGTGCCAGCAGCCGGACAGGGAAGGCTGGCTACACCTTC. The V gene is TRBV14, the J gene TRBJ1-2, with 8 bases identical to TRBD1. The CDR3 consists of 13 residues. The germline gives CDR1 SGHDN, CDR2 FVKESK. V lost 4 bases, J lost 7 bases, and 5 bases stayed unmatched.

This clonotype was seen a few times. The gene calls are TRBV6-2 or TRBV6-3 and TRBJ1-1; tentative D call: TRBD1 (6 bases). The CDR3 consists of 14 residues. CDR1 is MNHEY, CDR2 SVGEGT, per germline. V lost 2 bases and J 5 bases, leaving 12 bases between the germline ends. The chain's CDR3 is CASSYGGRWTEAFF. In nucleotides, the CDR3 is TGTGCCAGCAGTTACGGGGGGCGCTGGACTGAAGCTTTCTTT.

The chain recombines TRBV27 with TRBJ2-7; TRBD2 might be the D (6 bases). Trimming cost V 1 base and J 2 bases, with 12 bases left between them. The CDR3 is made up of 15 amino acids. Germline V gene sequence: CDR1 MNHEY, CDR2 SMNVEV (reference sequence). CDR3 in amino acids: CASSLFGGNPYEQYF. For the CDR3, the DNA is TGTGCCAGCAGTTTATTCGGAGGGAACCCCTACGAGCAGTACTTC.

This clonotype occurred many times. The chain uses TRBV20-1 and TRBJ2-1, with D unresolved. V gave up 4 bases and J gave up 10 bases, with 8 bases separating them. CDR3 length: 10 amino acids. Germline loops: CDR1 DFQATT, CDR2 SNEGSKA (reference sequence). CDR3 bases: TGCAGTGCTACCCCGCCGGAGCAGTTCTTC. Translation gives CSATPPEQFF.

CDR3 coding DNA: TGCAGTGCTAGTGGCCTAGCTGGGTACAATGAGCAGTTCTTC. Its translation: CSASGLAGYNEQFF. V usage is TRBV20-1 and J usage is TRBJ2-1, with D possibly matching TRBD2 (5 bases). The CDR3 has 14 amino acids. The germline V gene has CDR1 DFQATT and CDR2 SNEGSKA (reference sequence). V was trimmed by 3 bases and J by 4 bases, leaving 13 bases between them.

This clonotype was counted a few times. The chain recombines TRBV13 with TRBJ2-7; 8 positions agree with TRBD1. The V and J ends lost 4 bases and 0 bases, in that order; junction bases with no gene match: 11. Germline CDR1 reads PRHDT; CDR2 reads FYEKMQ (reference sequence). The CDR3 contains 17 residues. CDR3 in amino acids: CASSYPRTGRSSYEQYF. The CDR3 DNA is TGTGCCAGCAGCTACCCGAGGACAGGGAGGAGCTCCTACGAGCAGTACTTC. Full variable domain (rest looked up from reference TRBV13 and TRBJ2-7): AAGVIQSPRHLIKEKRETATLKCYPIPRHDTVYWYQQGPGQDPQFLISFYEKMQSDKGSIPDRFSAQQFSDYHSELNMSSLELGDSALYFCASSYPRTGRSSYEQYFGPGTRLTVT.

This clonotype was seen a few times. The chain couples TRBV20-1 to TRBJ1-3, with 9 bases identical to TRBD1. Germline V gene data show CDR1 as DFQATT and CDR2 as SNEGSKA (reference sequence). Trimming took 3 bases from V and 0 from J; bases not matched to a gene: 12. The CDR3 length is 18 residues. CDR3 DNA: TGCAGTGCTAGGGATATACGGGGACAGGGTTTCTCTGGAAACACCATATATTTT. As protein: CSARDIRGQGFSGNTIYF.

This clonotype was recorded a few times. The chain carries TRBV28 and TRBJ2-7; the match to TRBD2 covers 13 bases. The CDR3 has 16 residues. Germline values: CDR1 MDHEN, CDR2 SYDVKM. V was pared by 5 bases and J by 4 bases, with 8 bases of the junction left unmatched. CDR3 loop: CASSPGLAGASYEQYF. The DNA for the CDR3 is TGTGCCAGCAGTCCTGGACTAGCGGGGGCCTCATACGAGCAGTACTTC.

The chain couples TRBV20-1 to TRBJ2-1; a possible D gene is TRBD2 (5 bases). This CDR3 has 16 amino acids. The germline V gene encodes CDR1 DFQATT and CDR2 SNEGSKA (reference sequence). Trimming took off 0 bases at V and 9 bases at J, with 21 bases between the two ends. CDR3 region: CSARDLGGSLPREQFF. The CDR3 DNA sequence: TGCAGTGCTAGAGATCTCGGCGGGTCCCTCCCGCGTGAGCAGTTCTTC.

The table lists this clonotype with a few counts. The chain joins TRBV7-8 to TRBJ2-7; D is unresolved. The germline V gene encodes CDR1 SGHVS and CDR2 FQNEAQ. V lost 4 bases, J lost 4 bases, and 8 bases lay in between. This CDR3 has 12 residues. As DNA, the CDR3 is TGTGCCAGCAGCTCAACAGAGTACGAGCAGTACTTC. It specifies CASSSTEYEQYF.

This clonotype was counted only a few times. The CDR3 DNA is TGTGCCAGCAGCTTAGAGAGCCCCGGGACCATCTACTTC. Encoded protein: CASSLESPGTIYF. The genes are TRBV7-9 and TRBJ2-7; D could derive from TRBD1 or TRBD2 (5 bases each). The germline gives CDR1 SEHNR, CDR2 FQNEAQ (reference sequence). The CDR3 extends over 13 amino acids. Trimming cost V 1 base and J 13 bases, with 17 bases left between them. The whole variable domain, remainder taken from reference TRBV7-9 and TRBJ2-7, is DTGVSQNPRHKITKRGQNVTFRCDPISEHNRLYWYRQTLGQGPEFLTYFQNEAQLEKSRLLSDRFSAERPKGSFSTLEIQRTEQGDSAMYLCASSLESPGTIYFGPGTRLTVT.

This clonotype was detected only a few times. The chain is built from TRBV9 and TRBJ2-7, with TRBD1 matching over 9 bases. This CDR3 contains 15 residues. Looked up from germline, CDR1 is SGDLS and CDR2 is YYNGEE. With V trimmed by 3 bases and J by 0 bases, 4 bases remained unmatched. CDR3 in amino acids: CASSALQGASYEQYF. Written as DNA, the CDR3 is TGTGCCAGCAGCGCCCTACAGGGGGCCTCCTACGAGCAGTACTTC.

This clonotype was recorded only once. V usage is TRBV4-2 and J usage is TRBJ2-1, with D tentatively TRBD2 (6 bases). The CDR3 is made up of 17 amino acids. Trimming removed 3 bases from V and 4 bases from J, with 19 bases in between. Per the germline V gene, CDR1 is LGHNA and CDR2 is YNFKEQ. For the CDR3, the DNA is TGTGCCAGCAGCCACCCCGGGGAGGTGGGCAGTTACAATGAGCAGTTCTTC. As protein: CASSHPGEVGSYNEQFF.

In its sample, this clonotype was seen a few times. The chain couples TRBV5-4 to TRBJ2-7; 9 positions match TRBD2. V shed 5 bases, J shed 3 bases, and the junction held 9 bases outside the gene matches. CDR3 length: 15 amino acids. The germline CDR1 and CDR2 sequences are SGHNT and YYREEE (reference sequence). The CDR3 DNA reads TGTGCCAGCAGTAGGGGGAGCGGGAGGTTCTACGAGCAGTACTTC. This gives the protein CASSRGSGRFYEQYF.

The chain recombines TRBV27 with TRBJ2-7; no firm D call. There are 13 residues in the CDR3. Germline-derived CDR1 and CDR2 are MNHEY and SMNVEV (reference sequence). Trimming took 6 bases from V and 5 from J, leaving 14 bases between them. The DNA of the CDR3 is TGTGCCAGCAGCCGATTCCCGGGCGACGAGCAGTACTTC. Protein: CASSRFPGDEQYF.

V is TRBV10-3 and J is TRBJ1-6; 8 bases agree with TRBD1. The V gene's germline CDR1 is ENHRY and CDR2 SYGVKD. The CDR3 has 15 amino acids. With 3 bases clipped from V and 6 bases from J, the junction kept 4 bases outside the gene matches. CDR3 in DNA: TGTGCCATCAGTGAAGACAGGGGTGTTAATTCACCCCTCCACTTT. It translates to CAISEDRGVNSPLHF.

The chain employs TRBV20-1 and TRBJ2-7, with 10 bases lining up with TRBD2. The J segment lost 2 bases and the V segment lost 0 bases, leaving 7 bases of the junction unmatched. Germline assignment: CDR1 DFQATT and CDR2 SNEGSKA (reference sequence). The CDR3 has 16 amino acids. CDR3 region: CSARDIRTSGTYEQYF. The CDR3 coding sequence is TGCAGTGCTAGAGATATAAGGACTAGCGGTACCTACGAGCAGTACTTC.